These 26 T cell receptor beta chains were sequenced from one sample in a study of T cell responses to AZD1222 COVID-19 vaccine. The data were produced by immunoSEQ multiplex PCR, yet TCRdb's version contains in-frame clones alone and is incomplete. The sample has more than 110,000 clones; around nine tenths are singletons. This specimen consisted of peripheral blood, obtained on day 0 of AZD1222 vaccination. These receptors all stem from an adult in good health.

The genes are TRBV19 and TRBJ2-5; 9 positions agree with TRBD2. V shed 2 bases and J 2 bases; nucleotides not matched to a gene: 6. Germline V gene sequence: CDR1 LNHDA, CDR2 SQIVND (reference sequence). CDR3 length equals 16 residues. The CDR3 is CASSISATSGQETQYF. The CDR3 coding sequence is TGTGCCAGTAGTATATCTGCGACTAGCGGACAAGAGACCCAGTACTTC.

This chain joins TRBV12-3 or TRBV12-4 and TRBJ1-2; 7 positions agree with TRBD1. CDR3 length equals 13 residues. V dropped 4 bases and J dropped 5; count of bases not matched to a gene: 4. The CDR3 loop is CASSYSGGYGYTF. For the CDR3, the DNA is TGTGCCAGCAGTTATTCAGGGGGGTATGGCTACACCTTC.

The rearrangement joins TRBV10-3 to TRBJ2-7; 7 nucleotides align to TRBD2. CDR3 length: 14 residues. Germline loops: CDR1 ENHRY, CDR2 SYGVKD. V trimming: 7 bases; J trimming: 5 bases; junction bases outside the gene matches: 11. The CDR3: CAIMRAGSRHEQYF. The DNA for the CDR3 is TGTGCCATCATGAGAGCGGGAAGTCGACACGAGCAGTACTTC.

V and J are TRBV6-1 and TRBJ2-1; TRBD2 aligns across 8 bases. The CDR3 runs 19 residues. Looked up from germline, CDR1 is MNHNS and CDR2 is SASEGT. Trimming cost V 2 bases and J 4 bases; bases outside gene matches: 16. The CDR3 sequence: CASSERKASGLVFYNEQFF. The CDR3 nucleotides read TGTGCCAGCAGTGAAAGGAAGGCATCGGGACTAGTTTTTTACAATGAGCAGTTCTTC.

The rearrangement uses TRBV12-3 or TRBV12-4 and TRBJ1-1, with D hard to call. The CDR3 is 13 residues long. V dropped 7 bases and J dropped 1 base, with 10 bases sitting between them. Written as DNA, the CDR3 is TGTGCCAGCACTCAACAGAGGAACACTGAAGCTTTCTTT. It encodes CASTQQRNTEAFF.

The chain has TRBV5-6 and TRBJ2-2; weak D call: TRBD1 (5 bases). CDR1 and CDR2 (germline): SGHDT, YYEEEE. The V and J ends lost 1 base and 6 bases respectively, with 13 bases between them. CDR3 length equals 15 residues. The CDR3 spells CASSLNRMWSGELFF. The CDR3 DNA is TGTGCCAGCAGCTTGAACAGGATGTGGTCCGGGGAGCTGTTTTTT.

This chain links TRBV19 with TRBJ2-3; D may correspond to TRBD1 or TRBD2 (5 bases each). Trimming took 3 bases from V and 2 from J, leaving 12 bases between them. The CDR3 loop spans 15 amino acids. CDR1 is LNHDA and CDR2 is SQIVND in the germline V gene (reference sequence). The CDR3 coding sequence is TGTGCCAGTAGTATCTCCAGGGACCCCACAGATACGCAGTATTTT. Its protein product is CASSISRDPTDTQYF. The full variable domain, rest sourced from reference TRBV19 and TRBJ2-3, is DGGITQSPKYLFRKEGQNVTLSCEQNLNHDAMYWYRQDPGQGLRLIYYSQIVNDFQKGDIAEGYSVSREKKESFPLTVTSAQKNPTAFYLCASSISRDPTDTQYFGPGTRLTVL.

The V and J genes are TRBV11-2 and TRBJ2-7; TRBD1 aligns across 7 bases. V shed 5 bases, J shed 6 bases, and the junction held 19 bases outside the gene matches. This CDR3 is 17 amino acids long. CDR1 is SGHAT and CDR2 is FQNNGV in the germline V gene. The CDR3 DNA reads TGTGCCAGCAGCCCTAGGGGGCCCGGACAGGTCGAGGCCGAGCAGTACTTC. It specifies CASSPRGPGQVEAEQYF.

This sequence joins TRBV19 and TRBJ2-5, with no clear D. The CDR3 extends over 11 amino acids. Trimming shortened V by 6 bases and J by 4 bases, and 6 bases separated the two germline ends. CDR1 LNHDA and CDR2 SQIVND come from the germline V gene (reference sequence). The CDR3 here is CASSTGETQYF. The CDR3 DNA reads as TGTGCCAGTAGCACCGGAGAGACCCAGTACTTC.

This clone was seen once. V is TRBV28 and J is TRBJ1-3; TRBD1 matches 7 bases. CDR1 is MDHEN, CDR2 SYDVKM, per germline. CDR3 length equals 15 residues. Unmatched junction bases numbered 6, after V lost 7 bases and J lost 0 bases. CDR3 in DNA: TGTGCCAGCAACCAAGGGACAGCCTCTGGAAACACCATATATTTT. Its protein is CASNQGTASGNTIYF. Based on the CDR3 plus reference TRBV28 and TRBJ1-3, the full variable domain is DVKVTQSSRYLVKRTGEKVFLECVQDMDHENMFWYRQDPGLGLRLIYFSYDVKMKEKGDIPEGYSVSREKKERFSLILESASTNQTSMYLCASNQGTASGNTIYFGEGSWLTVV.

V and J are TRBV6-2 or TRBV6-3 and TRBJ2-2; the D is unclear. This CDR3 is 16 amino acids long. Per the germline V gene, CDR1 is MNHEY and CDR2 is SVGEGT. V dropped 2 bases and J dropped 5 bases, with 15 bases sitting between them. CDR3 protein: CASSYPSGPQTGELFF. The CDR3 DNA is TGTGCCAGCAGTTACCCCTCAGGCCCCCAGACCGGGGAGCTGTTTTTT.

The chain joins TRBV9 to TRBJ2-7; 7 bases line up with TRBD1. The CDR3 has 15 amino acids. V was pared by 4 bases and J by 3 bases, with 10 bases of the junction left unmatched. Germline lookup yields CDR1 SGDLS and CDR2 YYNGEE. The CDR3 DNA is TGTGCCAGCAGCCCGAGGGACAGTTTGAACTACGAGCAGTACTTC. It translates to CASSPRDSLNYEQYF.

This chain links TRBV5-6 with TRBJ1-1; a weak D match, TRBD1 (5 bases). The CDR3 covers 16 residues. V lost 0 bases to trimming and J lost 5 bases, with 17 bases between them. The V gene's germline CDR1 is SGHDT and CDR2 YYEEEE. As DNA, the CDR3 is TGTGCCAGCAGCTTGGGGGATACGGACCGGGGGACTGAAGCTTTCTTT. This translates into CASSLGDTDRGTEAFF. The full variable domain, rest sourced from reference TRBV5-6 and TRBJ1-1, is DAGVTQSPTHLIKTRGQQVTLRCSPKSGHDTVSWYQQALGQGPQFIFQYYEEEERQRGNFPDRFSGHQFPNYSSELNVNALLLGDSALYLCASSLGDTDRGTEAFFGQGTRLTVV.

The chain links TRBV25-1 to TRBJ2-4, with 10 bases aligning to TRBD2. This CDR3 is 15 amino acids long. Germline V gene sequence: CDR1 MGHDK, CDR2 SYGVNS. V gave up 3 bases and J gave up 4 bases; unmatched junction bases: 3. The CDR3 region is CASSEALAGKNIQYF. In DNA, the CDR3 is TGTGCCAGCAGTGAGGCACTAGCGGGGAAAAACATTCAGTACTTC.

J is TRBJ1-2 and V is TRBV30; D possibly corresponds to TRBD1 (5 bases). The CDR3 contains 15 residues. The germline CDR1 and CDR2 sequences are GTSNPN and SVGIG (reference sequence). Trimming took off 4 bases at V and 7 bases at J, with 22 bases between the two ends. In DNA form, the CDR3 reads TGTGCCTGGACTCCCCGGGTCGGGACCTGGGGTGGCTACACCTTC. This sequence encodes CAWTPRVGTWGGYTF.

CDR3 in amino acids: CACLRDSHSGNTIYF. The CDR3 DNA reads as TGTGCCTGTCTCCGGGACAGCCACTCTGGAAACACCATATATTTT. The chain is built from TRBV30 and TRBJ1-3; 7 bases map to TRBD1. With V trimmed by 6 bases and J by 0 bases, 8 bases remained unmatched. The germline V gene has CDR1 GTSNPN and CDR2 SVGIG (reference sequence). This CDR3 contains 15 residues.

The CDR3 reads CASSQGTRSSYNEQFF. The CDR3 bases are TGTGCCAGCAGCCAAGGGACTCGGAGCTCCTACAATGAGCAGTTCTTC. This chain uses TRBV3-1 (or the pseudogene TRBV3-2) with TRBJ2-1; D may be TRBD2 (5 bases). Trimming stripped 1 base from V and 0 bases from J, with 10 bases between. This CDR3 is built from 16 residues. Germline values: CDR1 LGHDT, CDR2 YNNKEL (reference sequence).

This chain links TRBV6-5 with TRBJ2-7, with TRBD1 matching 7 bases. V lost 4 bases and J lost 1; bases outside the gene matches: 7. Germline assignment: CDR1 MNHEY and CDR2 SVGAGI. CDR3 length: 15 residues. The CDR3: CASSFQGDPSYEQYF. CDR3 nucleotide sequence: TGTGCCAGCAGTTTTCAGGGGGACCCATCCTACGAGCAGTACTTC.

The chain recombines TRBV7-8 with TRBJ2-1, with D possibly matching TRBD2 (5 bases). V lost 5 bases to trimming and J lost 8 bases, with 16 bases between them. Germline V gene data show CDR1 as SGHVS and CDR2 as FQNEAQ. The CDR3 spans 14 residues. CDR3 region: CASSRLAASDEQFF. The CDR3 DNA follows: TGTGCCAGCAGCCGGCTAGCTGCGAGCGATGAGCAGTTCTTC.

The chain couples TRBV25-1 to TRBJ1-6, with 9 bases fitting TRBD1. Germline CDR1 is MGHDK and CDR2 is SYGVNS. The ends lost 4 bases at V and 14 bases at J; junction bases unmatched: 6. CDR3 length: 13 amino acids. CDR3 amino acids: CASSGLGQGSLHF. The CDR3 DNA sequence: TGTGCCAGCAGTGGACTCGGACAGGGGTCCCTCCACTTT.

The rearrangement uses TRBV7-9 and TRBJ2-3; unclear D gene. With 3 bases removed from V and 1 base from J, the gap between germline ends came to 11 bases. This CDR3 contains 15 residues. Per the germline V gene, CDR1 is SEHNR and CDR2 is FQNEAQ (reference sequence). The DNA for the CDR3 is TGTGCCAGCAGCTTTGGAGAAAGCGGCACAGATACGCAGTATTTT. Protein sequence: CASSFGESGTDTQYF.

V and J are TRBV29-1 and TRBJ2-1, with 9 bases fitting TRBD2. This CDR3 has 16 amino acids. Germline V lookup: CDR1 SQVTM, CDR2 ANQGSEA. The trim removed 6 bases at V and 2 bases at J, leaving 11 bases unmatched. The CDR3 loop is CSVTPQASGAYNEQFF. The CDR3 DNA follows: TGCAGCGTCACCCCTCAGGCTAGCGGGGCCTACAATGAGCAGTTCTTC.

The rearrangement joins TRBV7-9 to TRBJ1-6; D gene unclear. This CDR3 has 17 residues. The germline gives CDR1 SEHNR, CDR2 FQNEAQ (reference sequence). V was cut by 1 base and J by 9 bases, with 19 bases left in between. In nucleotides, the CDR3 is TGTGCCAGCAGCTTAGGGGTCGGAGGGAGAAGAGGTTCACCCCTCCACTTT. Encoded protein: CASSLGVGGRRGSPLHF.

The chain recombines TRBV24-1 with TRBJ2-1, with 8 nucleotides matching TRBD1. CDR1 is KGHDR, CDR2 SFDVKD, per germline. The length of the CDR3 is 14 residues. After removal of 3 bases from V and 6 bases from J, the junction contained 3 bases not matched to a gene. CDR3 in DNA: TGTGCCACCAGTGATGGTGGGACAGGCAATGAGCAGTTCTTC. This gives the protein CATSDGGTGNEQFF.

The J gene is TRBJ2-3, the V gene TRBV27; the D gene is possibly TRBD1 (6 bases). With 6 bases removed from V and 4 bases from J, the gap between germline ends came to 14 bases. The V gene's germline CDR1 is MNHEY and CDR2 SMNVEV (reference sequence). CDR3 length: 14 residues. The chain's CDR3 is CASSYRVYADTQYF. The CDR3 nucleotides are TGTGCCAGCAGCTACAGGGTCTACGCAGATACGCAGTATTTT.

The V call is TRBV30, the J call TRBJ2-1, with 8 bases matching TRBD2. Unmatched junction bases numbered 6, after V lost 5 bases and J lost 3 bases. Germline V CDR1 and CDR2: GTSNPN, SVGIG (reference sequence). The CDR3 length is 14 residues. The CDR3 DNA sequence: TGTGCCTGGTGTCGGGAGGGAGGCTACAATGAGCAGTTCTTC. Protein product: CAWCREGGYNEQFF.